This TCR beta chain stems from a study of T cell responses to AZD1222 COVID-19 vaccine. Study-wide results and limits: Donors skewed white British and female; clonal diversity was possibly underestimated.

With regard to this clone: Its antigen is as yet unknown.

Germline V gene data show CDR1 as SGDLS and CDR2 as YYNGEE. This CDR3 is built from 14 residues. Trimming stripped 3 bases from V and 7 bases from J, with 13 bases between. TCRdb's copy holds only in-frame clones and misses some; the assay was immunoSEQ multiplex PCR. The top ten clones hold under 4.5% of a sample with around 140,000 clones, 80% to 95% of them seen once. The starting material was peripheral blood, obtained on day 0 of AZD1222 vaccination. This sequence was found in an adult in good health. V gene TRBV9 combines with J gene TRBJ1-4; tentatively, D is TRBD1 (5 bases). The CDR3 region is CASSAVGTIEKLFF. CDR3 DNA sequence: TGTGCCAGCAGCGCGGTGGGGACGATTGAAAAACTGTTTTTT. Complete variable domain (other parts from reference TRBV9 and TRBJ1-4): DSGVTQTPKHLITATGQRVTLRCSPRSGDLSVYWYQQSLDQGLQFLIQYYNGEERAKGNILERFSAQQFPDLHSELNLSSLELGDSALYFCASSAVGTIEKLFFGSGTQLSVL.